This T cell receptor beta chain was sequenced for a study of T cells in Graves' hyperthyroidism and ophthalmopathy. Study-level findings and limits: Ophthalmopathy cases were set apart from stable hyperthyroidism by a 13 V-J model. Clonotypes that were expanded in thyroid above 0.001 mostly appeared in blood too.

Amplification of TCR beta CDR3 regions was performed using RNA transcripts as template. A set of HTBI primers served as the primers for a first-round RT-PCR of the TCR CDR3. TCRdb re-analysed the multiplex PCR reads in MiXCR, keeping a single row per CDR3 protein. Of around 190,000 distinct CDR3 sequences listed, approximately 15% are singletons. This clonotype was seen repeatedly, ten times or more. Antigen specificity is unknown. V dropped 1 base and J dropped 7 bases, with 12 bases sitting between them. The CDR3 contains 14 residues. Per the germline V gene, CDR1 is SGHDN and CDR2 is FVKESK. On the basis of clinical symptoms, serum thyroxine and TRAb, thyroid ultrasound and orbital computed tomography, diagnoses were made.

The sample comprised blood. The chain links TRBV14 to TRBJ2-3, with no clear D. The origin of this receptor is a woman between 50 and 59 years old with Graves' hyperthyroidism. The CDR3 protein is CASSQALGLHTQYF. In nucleotides, the CDR3 is TGTGCCAGCAGCCAAGCGCTCGGGTTGCATACGCAGTATTTT.